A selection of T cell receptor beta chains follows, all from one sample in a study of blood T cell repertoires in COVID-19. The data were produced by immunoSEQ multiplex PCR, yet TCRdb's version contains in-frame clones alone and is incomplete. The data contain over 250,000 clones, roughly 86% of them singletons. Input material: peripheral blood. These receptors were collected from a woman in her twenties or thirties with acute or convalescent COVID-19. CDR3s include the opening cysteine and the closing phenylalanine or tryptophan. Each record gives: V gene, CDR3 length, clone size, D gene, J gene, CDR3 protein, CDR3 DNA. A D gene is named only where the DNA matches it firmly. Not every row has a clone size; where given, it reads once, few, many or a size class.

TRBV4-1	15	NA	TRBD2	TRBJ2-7	CASSPTAGRSYEQYF	TGCGCCAGCAGCCCCACAGCGGGAAGGTCCTACGAGCAGTACTTC
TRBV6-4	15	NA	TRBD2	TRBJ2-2	CASSVLAGNTGELFF	TGTGCCAGCAGTGTGCTAGCGGGAAACACCGGGGAGCTGTTTTTT
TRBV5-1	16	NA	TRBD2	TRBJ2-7	CASSLSLAGVVYEQYF	TGCGCCAGCAGCTTGTCCCTAGCGGGAGTTGTCTACGAGCAGTACTTC
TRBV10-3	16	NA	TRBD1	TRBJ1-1	CAIRSLRTGANTEAFF	TGTGCCATCAGGAGTTTGAGGACAGGGGCTAACACTGAAGCTTTCTTT
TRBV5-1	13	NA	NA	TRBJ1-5	CASRGAQNQPQHF	TGCGCCAGCAGAGGAGCCCAAAATCAGCCCCAGCATTTT
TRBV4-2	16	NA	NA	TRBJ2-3	CASSQGARTSTDTQYF	TGTGCCAGCAGCCAAGGGGCCAGGACTAGCACAGATACGCAGTATTTT
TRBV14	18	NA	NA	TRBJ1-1	CASTRGGGPTQKNTEAFF	TGTGCCAGCACCCGAGGGGGGGGTCCCACTCAAAAGAACACTGAAGCTTTCTTT
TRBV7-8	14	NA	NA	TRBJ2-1	CASSPEDSNNEQFF	TGTGCCAGCAGCCCAGAAGACAGCAACAATGAGCAGTTCTTC
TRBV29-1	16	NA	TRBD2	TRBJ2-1	CSVEAPGLAGRNEQFF	TGCAGCGTTGAAGCCCCAGGACTAGCGGGACGCAATGAGCAGTTCTTC
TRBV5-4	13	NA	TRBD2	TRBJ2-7	CASSLSGSDEQYF	TGTGCCAGCAGCTTGAGCGGGAGCGACGAGCAGTACTTC
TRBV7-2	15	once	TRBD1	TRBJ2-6	CASSVQGAGANVLTF	TGTGCCAGCAGCGTACAGGGGGCTGGGGCCAACGTCCTGACTTTC
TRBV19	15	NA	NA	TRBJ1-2	CASLGAGQAIYGYTF	TGTGCCAGTCTAGGGGCGGGGCAGGCGATCTATGGCTACACCTTC
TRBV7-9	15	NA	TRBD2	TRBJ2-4	CASSPWGLAENIQYF	TGTGCCAGCAGCCCCTGGGGACTAGCTGAGAACATTCAGTACTTC
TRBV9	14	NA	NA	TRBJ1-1	CASSGEAQNTEAFF	TGTGCCAGCAGCGGAGAGGCACAGAACACTGAAGCTTTCTTT
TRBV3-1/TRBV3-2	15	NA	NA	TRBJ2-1	CASSQVQGIYNEQFF	TGTGCCAGCAGCCAAGTTCAGGGGATCTACAATGAGCAGTTCTTC
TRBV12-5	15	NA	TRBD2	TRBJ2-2	CASGLGLAETGELFF	TGTGCTAGTGGTTTGGGACTAGCGGAGACCGGGGAGCTGTTTTTT
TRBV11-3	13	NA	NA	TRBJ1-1	CASSLDLDGEAFF	TGTGCCAGCAGCTTAGATCTAGACGGAGAAGCTTTCTTT
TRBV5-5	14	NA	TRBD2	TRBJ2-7	CASSLSSGNYEQYF	TGTGCCAGCAGCTTGTCTAGCGGAAACTACGAGCAGTACTTC
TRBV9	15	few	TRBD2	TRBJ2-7	CASSLGLAQTYEQYF	TGTGCCAGCAGCCTCGGACTAGCGCAGACCTACGAGCAGTACTTC
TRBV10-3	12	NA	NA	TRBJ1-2	CAATTGLYGYTF	TGTGCCGCGACGACCGGACTTTATGGCTACACCTTC
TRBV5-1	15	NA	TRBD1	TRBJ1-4	CASSTGDRINEKLFF	TGCGCCAGCAGCACGGGGGACAGAATTAATGAAAAACTGTTTTTT
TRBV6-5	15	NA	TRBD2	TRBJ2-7	CASSSLAGDYYEQYF	TGTGCCAGCAGTAGTCTTGCGGGAGATTACTACGAGCAGTACTTC
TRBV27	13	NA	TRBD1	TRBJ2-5	CASSRTGGWTQYF	TGTGCCAGCAGTCGCACAGGGGGTTGGACCCAGTACTTC
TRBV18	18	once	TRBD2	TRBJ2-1	CASSPGAGDFFVINEQFF	TGTGCCAGCTCACCAGGAGCGGGAGATTTTTTTGTTATAAATGAGCAGTTCTTC
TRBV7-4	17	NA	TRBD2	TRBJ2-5	CASSTKGGGRALETQYF	TGTGCCAGCAGCACGAAGGGGGGCGGGAGGGCCCTAGAGACCCAGTACTTC
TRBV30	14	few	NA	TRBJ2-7	CAWRGDGSSYEQYF	TGTGCCTGGAGAGGCGACGGGAGCTCCTACGAGCAGTACTTC
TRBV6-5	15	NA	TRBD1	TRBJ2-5	CASSRTKTGLETQYF	TGTGCCAGCAGCCGTACCAAGACAGGGCTGGAGACCCAGTACTTC
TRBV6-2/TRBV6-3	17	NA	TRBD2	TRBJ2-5	CASSYGTAIAGVETQYF	TGTGCCAGCAGTTACGGGACAGCCATAGCGGGAGTGGAGACCCAGTACTTC
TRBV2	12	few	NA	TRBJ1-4	CASRTQEGKLFF	TGTGCCAGCAGAACACAGGAGGGAAAACTGTTTTTT
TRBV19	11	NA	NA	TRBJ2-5	CASSIGGTQYF	TGTGCCAGTAGTATTGGCGGGACCCAGTACTTC
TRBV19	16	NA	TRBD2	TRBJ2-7	CASSPTTSGNLYEQYF	TGTGCCAGTAGTCCGACGACTAGCGGGAATTTGTACGAGCAGTACTTC
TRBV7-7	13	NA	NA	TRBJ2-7	CASSLAEGGEQYF	TGTGCTAGCAGCTTAGCGGAGGGTGGCGAGCAGTACTTC
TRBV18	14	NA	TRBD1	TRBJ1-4	CASSPAAGGEKLFF	TGTGCCAGCTCACCGGCGGCAGGGGGGGAAAAACTGTTTTTT
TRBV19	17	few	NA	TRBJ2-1	CASTPRVGGNTYNEQFF	TGTGCCAGTACCCCCCGCGTGGGGGGTAATACTTACAATGAGCAGTTCTTC
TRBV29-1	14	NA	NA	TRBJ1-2	CSVEQMSAGYGYTF	TGCAGCGTTGAGCAGATGTCGGCGGGCTATGGCTACACCTTC
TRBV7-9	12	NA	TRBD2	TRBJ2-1	CASSPAGNEQFF	TGTGCCAGCAGCCCAGCGGGGAATGAGCAGTTCTTC
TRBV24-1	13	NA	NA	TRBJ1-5	CATSEYSNQPQHF	TGTGCCACCAGTGAGTATAGCAATCAGCCCCAGCATTTT
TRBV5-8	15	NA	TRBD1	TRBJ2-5	CASSLEGTGEETQYF	TGTGCCAGCAGCTTGGAGGGGACAGGGGAGGAGACCCAGTACTTC
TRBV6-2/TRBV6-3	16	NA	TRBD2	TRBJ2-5	CASSYKWTSGMKSQYF	TGTGCCAGCAGTTACAAATGGACTAGCGGTATGAAGTCCCAGTACTTC
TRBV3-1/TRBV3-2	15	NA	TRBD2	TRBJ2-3	CASSQTSGSLDTQYF	TGTGCCAGCAGCCAAACTAGCGGGAGTTTAGATACGCAGTATTTT